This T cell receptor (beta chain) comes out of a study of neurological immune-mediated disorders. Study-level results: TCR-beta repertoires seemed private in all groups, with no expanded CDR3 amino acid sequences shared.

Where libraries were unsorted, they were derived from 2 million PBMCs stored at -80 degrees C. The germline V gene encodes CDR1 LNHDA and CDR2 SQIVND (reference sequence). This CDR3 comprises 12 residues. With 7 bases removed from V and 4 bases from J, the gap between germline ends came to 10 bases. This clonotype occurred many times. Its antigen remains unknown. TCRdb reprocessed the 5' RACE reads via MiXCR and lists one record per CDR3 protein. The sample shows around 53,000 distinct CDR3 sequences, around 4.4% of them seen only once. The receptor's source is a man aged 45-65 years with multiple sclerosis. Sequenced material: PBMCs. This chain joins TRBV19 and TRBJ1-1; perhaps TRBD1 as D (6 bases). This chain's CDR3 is CASKRGGTEAFF. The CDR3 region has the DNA TGTGCCAGTAAGAGAGGGGGCACTGAAGCTTTCTTT.